This TCR beta chain was observed in a study of T cell responses to AZD1222 COVID-19 vaccine. This clone was seen only a few times. Antigen specificity is unknown. Analyses pooled second doses at about 4 or about 12 weeks. The data were produced by immunoSEQ multiplex PCR, yet TCRdb's version contains in-frame clones alone and is incomplete. The sample includes 90,000 or so clones, around nine tenths of them seen just once. Deletions cut 1 base from V and 4 bases from J, with 7 bases between. The CDR3 runs to 13 residues. Germline assignment: CDR1 SGHTA and CDR2 FQGNSA. Findings and caveats of the study: Distributed over spike, vaccine-associated CD4 TCRs predominated at 160-218 and 743-854. Donors skewed white British and female; clonal diversity was possibly underestimated. All repertoire sampling was performed exclusively after the peak T cell response.

The source is an adult who received the AZD1222 COVID-19 vaccine. This sequence joins TRBV7-2 and TRBJ1-2; D remains unclear. This material consisted of peripheral blood, taken 28 days after the second AZD1222 dose. This chain's CDR3 is CASSLVSVYGYTF. As DNA, the CDR3 is TGTGCCAGCAGCTTAGTGTCAGTCTATGGCTACACCTTC.